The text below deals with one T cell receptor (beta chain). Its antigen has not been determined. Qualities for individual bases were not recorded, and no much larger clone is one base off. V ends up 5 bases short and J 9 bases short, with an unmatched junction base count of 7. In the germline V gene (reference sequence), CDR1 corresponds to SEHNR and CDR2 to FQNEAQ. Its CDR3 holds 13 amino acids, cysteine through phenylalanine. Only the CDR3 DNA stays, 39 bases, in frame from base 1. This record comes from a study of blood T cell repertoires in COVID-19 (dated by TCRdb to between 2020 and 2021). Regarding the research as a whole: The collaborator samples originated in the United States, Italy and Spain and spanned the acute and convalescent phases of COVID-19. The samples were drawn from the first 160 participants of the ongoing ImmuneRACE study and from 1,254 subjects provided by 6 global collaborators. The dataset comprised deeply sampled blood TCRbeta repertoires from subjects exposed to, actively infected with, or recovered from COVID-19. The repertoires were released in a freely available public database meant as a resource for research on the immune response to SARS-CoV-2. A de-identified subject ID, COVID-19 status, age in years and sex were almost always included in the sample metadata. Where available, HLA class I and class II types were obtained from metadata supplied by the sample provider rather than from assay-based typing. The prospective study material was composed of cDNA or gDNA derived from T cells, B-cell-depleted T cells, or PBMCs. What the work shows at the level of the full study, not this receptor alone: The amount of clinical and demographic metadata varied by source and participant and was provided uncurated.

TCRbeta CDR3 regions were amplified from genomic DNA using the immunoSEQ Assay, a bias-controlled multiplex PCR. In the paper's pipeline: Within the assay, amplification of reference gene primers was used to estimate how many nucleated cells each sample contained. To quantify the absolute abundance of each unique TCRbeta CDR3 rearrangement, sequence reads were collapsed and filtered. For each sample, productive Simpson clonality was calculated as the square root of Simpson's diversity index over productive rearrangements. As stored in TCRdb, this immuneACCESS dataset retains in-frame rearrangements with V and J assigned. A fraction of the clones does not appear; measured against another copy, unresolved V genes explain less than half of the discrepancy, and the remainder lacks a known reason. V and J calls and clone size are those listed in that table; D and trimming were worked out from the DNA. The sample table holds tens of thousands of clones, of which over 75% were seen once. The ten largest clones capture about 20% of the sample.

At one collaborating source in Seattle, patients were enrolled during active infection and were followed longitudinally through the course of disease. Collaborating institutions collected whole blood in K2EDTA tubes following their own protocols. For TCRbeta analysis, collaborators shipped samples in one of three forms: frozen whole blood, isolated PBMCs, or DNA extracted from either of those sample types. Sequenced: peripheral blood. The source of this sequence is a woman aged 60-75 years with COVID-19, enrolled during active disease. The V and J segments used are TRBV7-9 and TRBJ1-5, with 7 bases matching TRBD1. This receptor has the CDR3 CASSAGQHTPQHF. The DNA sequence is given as TGTGCCAGCAGCGCGGGACAGCATACGCCCCAGCATTTT.